Listed below are T cell receptor beta chains from one sample, sequenced in a study of blood T cell repertoires in COVID-19. Measured with immunoSEQ multiplex PCR; TCRdb has only the in-frame clones, and not every one. In the table there are 55,000 to 75,000 clones, around 77% of which are singletons. The sample taken for sequencing was peripheral blood. These receptors were taken from a human donor in a cohort sampled during active COVID-19. CDR3s include the opening cysteine and the closing phenylalanine or tryptophan. Each record gives: J gene, clone size, V gene, D gene, CDR3 protein, CDR3 DNA. D genes are given only for firm matches. Where a row states a size, it is once, few, many or the class of an expanded clone; other rows omit it.

j_call: TRBJ2-5; clone_size: -; v_call: TRBV6-5; d_call: -; cdr3_aa: CASIRGETQYF; cdr3_nt: TGTGCCAGCATCCGGGGGGAGACCCAGTACTTC
j_call: TRBJ1-2; clone_size: -; v_call: TRBV4-3; d_call: TRBD1; cdr3_aa: CASSQDNRQGHGYTF; cdr3_nt: TGCGCCAGCAGCCAAGATAATCGACAGGGGCATGGCTACACCTTC
j_call: TRBJ1-5; clone_size: once; v_call: TRBV6-2/TRBV6-3; d_call: TRBD1; cdr3_aa: CASSYAGGAGYSNQPQHF; cdr3_nt: TGTGCCAGCAGTTACGCAGGGGGCGCCGGTTATAGCAATCAGCCCCAGCATTTT
j_call: TRBJ2-5; clone_size: -; v_call: TRBV6-5; d_call: -; cdr3_aa: CASSPRQAQETQYF; cdr3_nt: TGTGCCAGCAGTCCGAGACAGGCCCAAGAGACCCAGTACTTC
j_call: TRBJ1-2; clone_size: -; v_call: TRBV6-1; d_call: TRBD1; cdr3_aa: CASSVGVGQGGYGYTF; cdr3_nt: TGTGCCAGCAGTGTCGGGGTGGGACAGGGTGGATATGGCTACACCTTC
j_call: TRBJ1-3; clone_size: -; v_call: TRBV20-1; d_call: -; cdr3_aa: CSASPGAGNTIYF; cdr3_nt: TGCAGTGCTAGTCCAGGGGCTGGAAACACCATATATTTT
j_call: TRBJ2-6; clone_size: -; v_call: TRBV28; d_call: -; cdr3_aa: CASSFPGESSGANVLTF; cdr3_nt: TGCGCCAGCAGTTTTCCGGGGGAGAGCTCTGGGGCCAACGTCCTGACTTTC
j_call: TRBJ2-7; clone_size: -; v_call: TRBV28; d_call: TRBD1; cdr3_aa: CASSLEGTGVYEQYF; cdr3_nt: TGTGCCAGCAGTTTAGAAGGGACAGGGGTCTACGAGCAGTACTTC
j_call: TRBJ2-7; clone_size: -; v_call: TRBV7-2; d_call: -; cdr3_aa: CASSRGHQTPYEQYF; cdr3_nt: TGTGCCAGCAGCCGGGGACACCAAACCCCCTACGAGCAGTACTTC
j_call: TRBJ2-7; clone_size: -; v_call: TRBV2; d_call: -; cdr3_aa: CASRDNSIPVEQYF; cdr3_nt: TGTGCCAGCAGGGACAATTCGATTCCCGTCGAGCAGTACTTC
j_call: TRBJ1-4; clone_size: -; v_call: TRBV5-1; d_call: -; cdr3_aa: CASSSDGGNEKLFF; cdr3_nt: TGCGCCAGCAGCTCCGACGGGGGAAATGAAAAACTGTTTTTT
j_call: TRBJ2-3; clone_size: few; v_call: TRBV27; d_call: -; cdr3_aa: CASSPRVNTPTQYF; cdr3_nt: TGTGCCAGCAGTCCCCGGGTCAACACCCCTACGCAGTATTTT
j_call: TRBJ2-7; clone_size: once; v_call: TRBV18; d_call: TRBD1; cdr3_aa: CASSPDRVGNEQYF; cdr3_nt: TGTGCCAGCTCACCGGACAGGGTTGGAAACGAGCAGTACTTC
j_call: TRBJ1-5; clone_size: -; v_call: TRBV6-5; d_call: -; cdr3_aa: CASSHRHQPQHF; cdr3_nt: TGTGCCAGCAGCCACAGACACCAGCCCCAGCATTTT
j_call: TRBJ1-6; clone_size: -; v_call: TRBV5-1; d_call: -; cdr3_aa: CASSSTGRSDSPLHF; cdr3_nt: TGCGCCAGCAGCTCAACCGGGAGGTCGGATTCACCCCTCCACTTT
j_call: TRBJ1-2; clone_size: -; v_call: TRBV25-1; d_call: -; cdr3_aa: CASSEPGMGYGYTF; cdr3_nt: TGTGCCAGCAGTGAACCGGGAATGGGCTATGGCTACACCTTC
j_call: TRBJ1-3; clone_size: many; v_call: TRBV18; d_call: TRBD1; cdr3_aa: CASSLSRDRLRSGNTIYF; cdr3_nt: TGTGCCAGCTCACTGTCCCGGGACAGGCTCCGCTCTGGAAACACCATATATTTT
j_call: TRBJ1-2; clone_size: -; v_call: TRBV5-8; d_call: TRBD1; cdr3_aa: CASSLETGGLGYGYTF; cdr3_nt: TGTGCCAGCAGCTTGGAGACAGGGGGCTTGGGTTATGGCTACACCTTC
j_call: TRBJ2-5; clone_size: -; v_call: TRBV27; d_call: -; cdr3_aa: CASSLPGAQETQYF; cdr3_nt: TGTGCCAGCAGTTTGCCAGGGGCCCAAGAGACCCAGTACTTC
j_call: TRBJ2-2; clone_size: -; v_call: TRBV19; d_call: TRBD1; cdr3_aa: CASTQGQTNTGELFF; cdr3_nt: TGTGCCAGTACCCAGGGACAGACGAACACCGGGGAGCTGTTTTTT
j_call: TRBJ2-7; clone_size: once; v_call: TRBV5-8; d_call: -; cdr3_aa: CASSIPIYEQYF; cdr3_nt: TGTGCCAGCAGCATTCCAATCTACGAGCAGTACTTC
j_call: TRBJ1-4; clone_size: -; v_call: TRBV7-2; d_call: -; cdr3_aa: CASSGRGLQGKDKLFF; cdr3_nt: TGTGCCAGCAGCGGTAGGGGTCTACAGGGAAAGGACAAACTGTTTTTT
j_call: TRBJ2-7; clone_size: -; v_call: TRBV5-4; d_call: TRBD2; cdr3_aa: CASSLRSGSYEQYF; cdr3_nt: TGTGCCAGCAGCTTGAGGAGCGGGAGCTACGAGCAGTACTTC
j_call: TRBJ1-2; clone_size: -; v_call: TRBV28; d_call: -; cdr3_aa: CASSLVGAVRGYTF; cdr3_nt: TGTGCCAGCAGTTTAGTGGGGGCGGTTCGGGGCTACACCTTC
j_call: TRBJ2-7; clone_size: -; v_call: TRBV5-1; d_call: TRBD1; cdr3_aa: CASSLVWETGGYEQYF; cdr3_nt: TGCGCCAGCAGCTTGGTTTGGGAGACAGGGGGCTACGAGCAGTACTTC
j_call: TRBJ2-3; clone_size: -; v_call: TRBV7-9; d_call: TRBD2; cdr3_aa: CASSLAGREADTQYF; cdr3_nt: TGTGCCAGCAGCTTAGCCGGGAGGGAGGCAGATACGCAGTATTTT
j_call: TRBJ2-1; clone_size: -; v_call: TRBV5-1; d_call: TRBD1; cdr3_aa: CASSLGGQVVGEQFF; cdr3_nt: TGCGCCAGCAGCTTGGGGGGACAGGTCGTAGGTGAGCAGTTCTTC